This TCR beta chain originates from a study of blood T cell repertoires in COVID-19. Overall study context: T cells, B-cell-depleted T cells, or PBMCs provided the cDNA or gDNA that served as material.

In terms of age and location, participants ranged from about 18 to 95 years and lived in under 30 US areas. This clone was picked up a small number of times. With V trimmed by 0 bases and J by 7 bases, 3 bases remained unmatched. There are 15 residues in the CDR3. From germline, CDR1 is LGHNT and CDR2 FRNRAP. The repertoire was sequenced with immunoSEQ multiplex PCR; TCRdb's copy has only in-frame clones and lacks some. Here the sample spans under 55,000 clones, about 72% being singletons. The chain links TRBV12-5 to TRBJ1-6, with 7 bases aligning to TRBD1. This sequence was found in a woman aged 45-59 years with acute COVID-19. The material sequenced was PBMCs or T cells enriched from blood (not recorded which). CDR3 nucleotides: TGTGCTAGTGGTTTGGTGGGACAGAAGAATTCACCCCTCCACTTT. As protein: CASGLVGQKNSPLHF.